These 14 T cell receptor beta chains came from one sample sequenced in a study of human T cells and chemical hapten exposure. Time point meaning: patch test 1, 2 weeks after DPC sensitization. Treatment indicated: therapeutic diphenylcyclopropenone sensitization with weekly scalp DPC. TCRdb processed the RACE reads anew with MiXCR; each CDR3 protein has one entry. The sample lists roughly 180,000 distinct CDR3 sequences, about a fifth seen once, with under 7.5% in the top ten. This specimen consisted of whole blood, obtained in connection with sensitization to the hapten diphenylcyclopropenone (DPC). These receptor sequences come from a woman aged 45-65 years with alopecia areata. Some clones in this sample may be carry-over from other donors' samples.

The rearrangement links TRBV5-1 to TRBJ2-3, with a possible D match to TRBD2 (6 bases). Between the trimmed V and J ends, which lost 0 bases and 2 bases, there was a span of 16 bases. Per the germline V gene, CDR1 is SGHRS and CDR2 is YFSETQ. This CDR3 has 17 amino acids. In DNA form, the CDR3 reads TGCGCCAGCAGCTTGGACTCCGGGGGACCCTCCACAGATACGCAGTATTTT. This sequence encodes CASSLDSGGPSTDTQYF.

This clonotype was seen a few times. V usage is TRBV6-6 and J usage is TRBJ2-7; D might be TRBD2 (7 bases). V lost 0 bases to trimming and J lost 2 bases, with 14 bases between them. Germline CDR1 is MNHNY and CDR2 is SVGAGI (reference sequence). The CDR3 sequence is 16 residues long. The CDR3 sequence is CASSYSRGRGAYEQYF. CDR3 nucleotides: TGTGCCAGCAGTTACTCCCGGGGGAGGGGGGCCTACGAGCAGTACTTC.

This clonotype was detected once. A read error may produce the germline difference seen at one junction end. V and J are TRBV7-3 and TRBJ2-3; D gene unclear. Germline assignment: CDR1 SGHTA and CDR2 FQGTGA. The CDR3 is 15 residues long. As DNA, the CDR3 is TGTGTCAGCAGCTTAGGGCCTCCTTCCACAGATACGCAGTATTTT. It codes for CVSSLGPPSTDTQYF.

This clonotype was found a few times. This chain joins TRBV27 and TRBJ2-4; 7 bases match TRBD1. Germline trimming cut 6 bases from V and 8 bases from J; bases unmatched to any gene: 7. This CDR3 region has 13 residues. The germline CDR1 and CDR2 sequences are MNHEY and SMNVEV (reference sequence). CDR3 residues: CASSSGDSYIQYF. The CDR3 nucleotides are TGTGCCAGCAGCTCCGGGGACAGCTACATTCAGTACTTC.

The gene calls are TRBV12-3 or TRBV12-4 and TRBJ1-3; 8 bases align to TRBD1. The length of the CDR3 is 17 residues. The V and J ends lost 3 bases and 0 bases, in that order; junction bases with no gene match: 7. The CDR3 loop reads CASSFYRDRRSGNTIYF. The CDR3 coding sequence is TGTGCCAGCAGTTTCTACCGGGACAGGCGCTCTGGAAACACCATATATTTT.

In this sample, this clonotype turned up a few times. The V call is TRBV5-1, the J call TRBJ2-1; no clear D gene. The CDR3 covers 15 residues. The germline gives CDR1 SGHRS, CDR2 YFSETQ. The chain's CDR3 is CATASGSDSYNEQFF. The CDR3 bases are TGCGCTACCGCGTCGGGCTCCGACTCCTACAATGAGCAGTTCTTC.

V usage is TRBV20-1 and J usage is TRBJ2-4; D unclear. The CDR3 runs 20 residues. Trimming left V 4 bases short and J 12 bases short, with 40 bases between. The V gene's germline CDR1 is DFQATT and CDR2 SNEGSKA (reference sequence). CDR3 sequence (DNA): TGCAGTGCTACCGGCCCTCTTGGCAGTCTACACGGAAAAACCGACGGGCGTCAGTACTTC. Translation: CSATGPLGSLHGKTDGRQYF.

The table lists this clonotype with a few counts. The chain recombines TRBV5-6 with TRBJ2-3; D possibly corresponds to TRBD1 (6 bases). V was cut by 6 bases and J by 2 bases, with 16 bases left in between. The V gene's germline CDR1 is SGHDT and CDR2 YYEEEE. The length of the CDR3 is 15 residues. CDR3 sequence: CASNRDGGTTDTQYF. DNA for the CDR3: TGTGCCAGCAACAGGGACGGTGGGACCACAGATACGCAGTATTTT.

This clonotype showed up just a few times. The V and J genes are TRBV25-1 and TRBJ2-1, with D perhaps matching TRBD2 (6 bases). Trimming took off 0 bases at V and 0 bases at J, with 18 bases between the two ends. Germline CDR1 is MGHDK and CDR2 is SYGVNS. The CDR3 has 19 amino acids. The CDR3 nucleotides read TGTGCCAGCAGTGAATATCGCGGTCTTAGCGGCCTCTCCTACAATGAGCAGTTCTTC. Protein product: CASSEYRGLSGLSYNEQFF.

This clonotype was picked up a small number of times. The J gene is TRBJ2-1, the V gene TRBV4-2; 16 bases are a match to TRBD2. V was pared by 2 bases and J by 3 bases, with 10 bases of the junction left unmatched. The CDR3 runs 20 residues. Per the germline V gene, CDR1 is LGHNA and CDR2 is YNFKEQ. CDR3 coding DNA: TGTGCCAGCAGCCAACAAGATGGGACTAGCGGGAGGGGTATCTACAATGAGCAGTTCTTC. Translation: CASSQQDGTSGRGIYNEQFF.

This clonotype was counted once. The chain links TRBV5-1 to TRBJ2-7; 7 nucleotides align to TRBD1. V dropped 0 bases and J dropped 7; count of bases not matched to a gene: 7. The CDR3 runs to 14 residues. The germline V gene encodes CDR1 SGHRS and CDR2 YFSETQ. The CDR3 sequence: CASSLEGTAVEQYF. As DNA, the CDR3 is TGCGCCAGCAGCTTGGAGGGGACAGCGGTAGAGCAGTACTTC.

This clonotype has only a few counts. This rearrangement joins TRBV28 to TRBJ2-7; tentatively, D is TRBD1 (5 bases). Trimming pared 6 bases from V and 2 bases from J, leaving 11 bases between. This CDR3 region has 13 residues. CDR1 and CDR2 from the germline V gene are MDHEN and SYDVKM. The CDR3 reads CASRPTATYEQYF. As DNA, the CDR3 is TGTGCCAGCAGACCGACAGCGACCTACGAGCAGTACTTC. The full variable domain, completed using reference TRBV28 and TRBJ2-7, is DVKVTQSSRYLVKRTGEKVFLECVQDMDHENMFWYRQDPGLGLRLIYFSYDVKMKEKGDIPEGYSVSREKKERFSLILESASTNQTSMYLCASRPTATYEQYFGPGTRLTVT.

The rearrangement links TRBV9 to TRBJ2-1; 9 bases align to TRBD2. CDR1 and CDR2 (germline): SGDLS, YYNGEE. The CDR3 covers 17 residues. V shed 0 bases and J 0 bases; nucleotides not matched to a gene: 4. The CDR3 coding sequence is TGTGCCAGCAGCGTAGGTACTAGCGGGTTCTCCTACAATGAGCAGTTCTTC. This encodes CASSVGTSGFSYNEQFF. Drawing the rest from reference TRBV9 and TRBJ2-1, the complete variable domain is DSGVTQTPKHLITATGQRVTLRCSPRSGDLSVYWYQQSLDQGLQFLIQYYNGEERAKGNILERFSAQQFPDLHSELNLSSLELGDSALYFCASSVGTSGFSYNEQFFGPGTRLTVL.

The rearrangement uses TRBV5-1 and TRBJ2-5, with D perhaps TRBD1 (5 bases). This CDR3 has 13 amino acids. Per germline, CDR1 SGHRS and CDR2 YFSETQ. V was cut by 5 bases and J by 3 bases, with 11 bases left in between. The CDR3 protein is CASREGVEETQYF. In nucleotides, the CDR3 is TGCGCCAGCAGGGAAGGGGTAGAAGAGACCCAGTACTTC. Variable domain in full (rest from reference TRBV5-1 and TRBJ2-5): KAGVTQTPRYLIKTRGQQVTLSCSPISGHRSVSWYQQTPGQGLQFLFEYFSETQRNKGNFPGRFSGRQFSNSRSEMNVSTLELGDSALYLCASREGVEETQYFGPGTRLLVL.